This T cell receptor (beta chain) comes out of a study of blood T cell repertoires in COVID-19. Study summary: COVID-19 samples, acute and convalescent, were from the United States, Italy and Spain. PBMCs, B-cell-depleted T cells, or T cells were the source of the cDNA or gDNA that made up the material.

Germline V CDR1 and CDR2: SGHDT, YYEEEE. Trimming stripped 6 bases from V and 6 bases from J, with 15 bases between. CDR3 length: 14 amino acids. In assigning cohorts, the study relied on participant-reported clinical history. Symptom resolution, clearance, or two negative PCRs marked donors in Cohort 3 as recovered. Sequenced by immunoSEQ multiplex PCR; TCRdb stores in-frame clones only, minus some. The sample gives roughly 230,000 clones, around 81% of which show up once; around 3.6% is in the top ten. V is TRBV5-6 and J is TRBJ1-4; a possible D gene is TRBD1 (5 bases). This sequence was found in a man aged 50 to 60 who had recovered from COVID-19. Sequenced sample: PBMCs or T cells enriched from blood (not recorded which). The CDR3 nucleotides read TGTGCCAGCACCCGTGGAACAGGCGATGAAAAACTGTTTTTT. Translated: CASTRGTGDEKLFF.